The 19 T cell receptor beta chains listed next were all sequenced from one sample in a study of T cell clonality in common variable immunodeficiency (dated by TCRdb to the mid-2010s). These receptors have no known antigen. The library was obtained by the immunoSEQ multiplex PCR assay. TCRdb took over this immuneACCESS table, retaining in-frame rearrangements with V and J assigned. Such tables are incomplete; in checked studies, under half of the missing clones stem from an unresolved V gene, and the remainder is unexplained. This sample includes fewer than 20,000 clones, and none of them was observed just once. 13% to 15% of the sample is taken by the ten largest. The paper's findings and limits, for the study overall: CVID TCRbeta sequences reportedly showed fewer deletions and N-nucleotide insertions and lacked highly modified clones with 13 or more V deletions.

The source material was peripheral blood mononuclear cells. These receptors were obtained from a human donor with common variable immunodeficiency.

This clone was seen a handful of times. CDR3 in amino acids: CASLSRGEANEKLFF. Incomplete CDR3 DNA: TGTGCCAGTTTATCCCGCGGAGAAGCTAATGAAAAA. The chain carries TRBV19 and TRBJ1-4, with no clear D. Coverage ceases 3 residues before the CDR3 finishes, and the germline J gene fills in the end. The CDR3 extends over 15 amino acids. The ends were cut back, 8 bases at V and 3 bases at J, with 16 bases in the middle. The germline V gene has CDR1 LNHDA and CDR2 SQIVND (reference sequence). The full variable domain, rest sourced from reference TRBV19 and TRBJ1-4, is DGGITQSPKYLFRKEGQNVTLSCEQNLNHDAMYWYRQDPGQGLRLIYYSQIVNDFQKGDIAEGYSVSREKKESFPLTVTSAQKNPTAFYLCASLSRGEANEKLFFGSGTQLSVL.

This clone was counted ten times or more. The CDR3 bases that were read are TGTGCCAGCAGCCAAGCGTGGCAGGGATATGGC. Protein sequence: CASSQAWQGYG. The complete CDR3 protein is CASSQAWQGYGYTF. The gene calls are TRBV14 and TRBJ1-2; perhaps TRBD1 as D (5 bases). The CDR3 is cut off 3 residues early in the read; its end comes from the germline J gene. Germline-derived CDR1 and CDR2 are SGHDN and FVKESK. CDR3 length equals 14 residues. V dropped 1 base and J dropped 5 bases, with 11 bases sitting between them.

Concerning this clone: The read gets to within 3 residues of the CDR3 end, and the germline J gene fills in the rest. The chain couples TRBV7-2 to TRBJ2-1; 12 nucleotides match TRBD2. Trimming cost V 5 bases and J 7 bases; bases outside gene matches: 6. Germline CDR1 reads SGHTA; CDR2 reads FQGNSA. This CDR3 is 15 amino acids long. CDR3 bases read: TGTGCCAGCAGCCTGACTAGCGGGGGCGTGAATGAG. It encodes CASSLTSGGVNE. The entire CDR3 is CASSLTSGGVNEQFF.

This clone was seen a few times. The CDR3 bases that were read are TGCAGTGCTAGCAGGGGATCGGAGACC. This translates into CSASRGSET. The complete CDR3 sequence is CSASRGSETQYF. J is TRBJ2-5 and V is TRBV20-1; a weak D match, TRBD1 (6 bases). The DNA ends 3 residues before the CDR3 does, and the rest of the CDR3 is filled in from the germline J gene. The germline gives CDR1 DFQATT, CDR2 SNEGSKA (reference sequence). The V end lost 3 bases, the J end lost 5 bases, and 10 bases lay between the germline ends. The CDR3 has 12 residues.

This clone turned up a few times. The read terminates 3 residues before the CDR3 end, so the remaining end is supplied by the germline J gene. The rearrangement links TRBV30 to TRBJ1-1, with D possibly matching TRBD1 (6 bases). V lost 4 bases to trimming and J lost 0 bases, with 9 bases between them. This CDR3 contains 13 residues. Looked up from germline, CDR1 is GTSNPN and CDR2 is SVGIG (reference sequence). The CDR3 DNA, read in part, is TGTGCCTGGATGCGACAGGTGAACACTGAA. As protein: CAWMRQVNTE. The entire CDR3 sequence reads CAWMRQVNTEAFF.

This clone was counted a few times. The CDR3 end falls 3 residues outside the read, so it is completed with the germline J gene. The chain is built from TRBV18 and TRBJ1-5, with D perhaps TRBD1 (6 bases). The CDR3 runs 14 residues. Germline lookup yields CDR1 KGHSH and CDR2 LQKENI. Trimming stripped 4 bases from V and 5 bases from J, with 12 bases between. The CDR3 protein is CASSLGQWDQPQHF. CDR3 DNA, as far as it was read: TGTGCCAGCTCACTTGGACAGTGGGATCAGCCC.

This clone is labeled medium-sized. The read ends 3 residues shy of where the CDR3 ends; the end is completed using the germline J gene. This chain uses TRBV20-1 with TRBJ1-1; 7 bases fit TRBD1. The CDR3 covers 13 residues. V lost 6 bases, J lost 0 bases, and 4 bases stayed unmatched. Germline V gene lookup returns CDR1 DFQATT and CDR2 SNEGSKA (reference sequence). The CDR3 sequence is CSASRGMNTEAFF. CDR3 DNA, as far as it was read: TGCAGTGCCTCCAGGGGGATGAACACTGAA.

This clone was observed a handful of times. Partial CDR3 DNA: TGTGCCAGTAGTACCCGATCGGTCAATCAGCCC. Its protein product is CASSTRSVNQP. The complete CDR3 reads CASSTRSVNQPQHF. The J gene is TRBJ1-5, the V gene TRBV19; D call uncertain. The CDR3 extends 3 residues past the end of the read, so its final part is completed from the germline J gene. Per germline, CDR1 LNHDA and CDR2 SQIVND (reference sequence). V shed 4 bases and J shed 3 bases, with 10 bases lying between them. This CDR3 has 14 residues.

Comments on this clone: Read data end 3 residues before the CDR3 end; the end is taken from the germline J gene. This chain connects TRBV7-8 to TRBJ1-1; 9 bases are shared with TRBD1. V was clipped by 5 bases and J by 3 bases; unmatched bases: 4. CDR1 and CDR2 (germline): SGHVS, FQNEAQ. CDR3 size: 14 residues. The CDR3 loop reads CASSRDREYTEAFF. Incomplete CDR3 DNA: TGTGCCAGCAGCCGGGACAGGGAGTACACTGAA.

This clone was observed a handful of times. CDR3 bases read: TGCAGTGCTAGAACGAATAGCGGGGTTAATGAG. It is translated as CSARTNSGVNE. From start to end, the CDR3 is CSARTNSGVNEQFF. The chain carries TRBV20-1 and TRBJ2-1, with TRBD2 identical over 8 bases. The observed sequence ends 3 residues before the CDR3 terminus, with the missing tail filled in from the germline J gene. This CDR3 is 14 amino acids long. The V gene end was trimmed by 2 bases and the J gene end by 7 bases; junction bases not matched to a gene: 7. Germline-derived CDR1 and CDR2 are DFQATT and SNEGSKA (reference sequence).

This clone occurred many times. The sequenced part of the CDR3 DNA is TGCAGCGTTGAAAGGGGGTCTTCGTACGAG. Translating gives CSVERGSSYE. The full CDR3 is CSVERGSSYEQYF. The rearrangement uses TRBV29-1 and TRBJ2-7, with a weak D call TRBD1 (6 bases). Sequencing ends 3 residues short of the CDR3 end; the germline J gene provides the rest. V was cut by 2 bases and J by 4 bases, with 12 bases left in between. The CDR3 has 13 residues. The germline CDR1 and CDR2 sequences are SQVTM and ANQGSEA.

Turning to this clone: Sequencing ends 3 residues short of the CDR3 end; the germline J gene provides the rest. This rearrangement joins TRBV6-2 or TRBV6-3 to TRBJ1-5, with D tentatively TRBD1 (5 bases). The CDR3 is 15 residues long. Germline V gene sequence: CDR1 MNHEY, CDR2 SVGEGT. Trimming left V 3 bases short and J 5 bases short, with 14 bases between. CDR3 DNA (partial): TGTGCCAGCAGTTATACAGGACCCGCTCATCAGCCC. Protein: CASSYTGPAHQP. The CDR3 in full is CASSYTGPAHQPQHF.

The covered CDR3 bases are TGTGCCAGTAGCCCCCCGAGGGACAGGTATTTCTCTGGAAACACC. Translating gives CASSPPRDRYFSGNT. The full CDR3 reads CASSPPRDRYFSGNTIYF. The chain links TRBV19 to TRBJ1-3, with 8 nucleotides matching TRBD1. Read coverage stops 3 residues before the CDR3 terminus; the germline J gene supplies the remainder. This CDR3 comprises 18 residues. CDR1 and CDR2 (germline): LNHDA, SQIVND (reference sequence). The V segment lost 6 bases and the J segment 0 bases; nucleotides outside the gene matches: 13. Looking up the rest from reference TRBV19 and TRBJ1-3 gives the full variable domain: DGGITQSPKYLFRKEGQNVTLSCEQNLNHDAMYWYRQDPGQGLRLIYYSQIVNDFQKGDIAEGYSVSREKKESFPLTVTSAQKNPTAFYLCASSPPRDRYFSGNTIYFGEGSWLTVV.

This clone appeared a few times. The read terminates 3 residues before the CDR3 end, so the remaining end is supplied by the germline J gene. The rearrangement uses TRBV7-9 and TRBJ2-3, with 9 bases fitting TRBD1. CDR3 length: 15 residues. Germline values: CDR1 SEHNR, CDR2 FQNEAQ (reference sequence). Trimming at V came to 4 bases and at J to 2 bases, leaving 4 bases not matched to a gene. CDR3 loop: CASSYGTGLTDTQYF. The DNA read from the CDR3 is TGTGCCAGCAGCTACGGGACAGGGCTCACAGATACG.

This clone has a handful of counts. The sequence runs out 3 residues before the end of the CDR3; the remainder is reconstructed from the germline J gene. The chain recombines TRBV7-2 with TRBJ2-1, with D possibly TRBD2 on 7 matching bases. Deletions cut 8 bases from V and 4 bases from J, with 18 bases between. CDR1 is SGHTA, CDR2 FQGNSA, per germline. The CDR3 covers 15 residues. CDR3: CASRPGGGTYNEQFF. The CDR3 DNA, read in part, is TGTGCCAGCCGACCGGGGGGCGGGACATACAATGAG. The full variable domain, in which reference TRBV7-2 and TRBJ2-1 provide the parts outside the CDR3, is GAGVSQSPSNKVTEKGKDVELRCDPISGHTALYWYRQSLGQGLEFLIYFQGNSAPDKSGLPSDRFSAERTGGSVSTLTIQRTQQEDSAVYLCASRPGGGTYNEQFFGPGTRLTVL.

Comments on this clone: The read finishes 3 residues shy of the CDR3 end, and the germline J gene is used to complete it. The V gene is TRBV2, the J gene TRBJ2-3, with no clear D. Germline V gene sequence: CDR1 SNHLY, CDR2 FYNNEI. V dropped 6 bases and J dropped 0 bases, with 4 bases sitting between them. This CDR3 has 12 residues. The CDR3 here is CASRRSTDTQYF. The sequenced part of the CDR3 DNA is TGTGCCAGCAGAAGGAGCACAGATACG.

This clone was seen more than once but under ten times. The CDR3 is cut off 3 residues early in the read; its end comes from the germline J gene. The rearrangement joins TRBV19 to TRBJ2-1, with D unclear. The ends were cut back, 3 bases at V and 3 bases at J, with 6 bases in the middle. CDR1 and CDR2 from the germline V gene are LNHDA and SQIVND (reference sequence). This CDR3 spans 13 amino acids. The DNA read from the CDR3 is TGTGCCAGTAGTATCTCGGGCTACAATGAG. Protein product: CASSISGYNE. The complete CDR3 protein is CASSISGYNEQFF.

The table lists this clone with many counts. The sequence runs out 3 residues before the end of the CDR3; the remainder is reconstructed from the germline J gene. The chain joins TRBV5-6 to TRBJ1-6; a possible D gene is TRBD1 (5 bases). The CDR3 covers 14 residues. V lost 4 bases and J 7 bases, leaving 12 bases between the germline ends. The V gene's germline CDR1 is SGHDT and CDR2 YYEEEE. CDR3 DNA (partial): TGTGCCAGCAGCCGACAGTCTTGGAATTCACCC. Protein product: CASSRQSWNSP. Given in full, the CDR3 is CASSRQSWNSPLHF.

This clone was detected only a few times. Read data end 3 residues before the CDR3 end; the end is taken from the germline J gene. The chain links TRBV19 to TRBJ2-1; weak D call: TRBD1 (6 bases). The germline CDR1 and CDR2 sequences are LNHDA and SQIVND (reference sequence). Trimming shortened V by 3 bases and J by 5 bases, and 14 bases separated the two germline ends. The CDR3 spans 15 residues. Incomplete CDR3 DNA: TGTGCCAGTAGTATTCGTCCGACAGGCGACAATGAG. Its translation: CASSIRPTGDNE. The whole CDR3 region reads CASSIRPTGDNEQFF.